This T cell receptor (beta chain) was identified in a study of blood T cell repertoires in COVID-19. Germline values: CDR1 SGHAT, CDR2 FQNNGV. The CDR3 contains 15 residues. With V trimmed by 4 bases and J by 9 bases, 6 bases remained unmatched. Method: immunoSEQ multiplex PCR; TCRdb's copy keeps in-frame clones and lacks some. The sample has about 35,000 clones, approximately 89% seen once; the top ten hold 40% to 45%. The sequenced sample was peripheral blood. The clonotype was recovered from a human donor in a cohort sampled during active COVID-19. The chain joins TRBV11-2 to TRBJ1-6; TRBD1 matches at 10 bases. The CDR3 bases are TGTGCCAGCAGCTCACACTGGGACAGGGGTTCACCCCTCCACTTT. Its translation: CASSSHWDRGSPLHF.